This T cell receptor beta chain was captured in a study of blood T cell repertoires in COVID-19. Study overall: The study drew acute and convalescent COVID-19 samples from the United States, Italy and Spain. PBMCs, B-cell-depleted T cells, or T cells were the source of the cDNA or gDNA that made up the material.

Authors' methods: Reference gene primer amplification gave nucleated cell count estimates. Profiling relied on immunoSEQ multiplex PCR, and the TCRdb table lists in-frame clones only, not all of them. The V and J calls and clone size were taken over from that table, and D and trimming were inferred from the DNA. This table holds roughly 71,000 clones, approximately 81% found once. CDR1 is LGHDT, CDR2 YNNKEL, per germline (reference sequence). The V end was cut by 4 bases, the J end by 3 bases, with 24 bases between. This CDR3 contains 18 residues. The receptor was isolated from a man in his fifties or sixties with active COVID-19. This chain uses TRBV3-1 (or the pseudogene TRBV3-2) with TRBJ1-1; D may be TRBD1 (5 bases). The specimen sequenced was peripheral blood. The chain's CDR3 is CASSPAAGRVVVDTEAFF. The DNA of the CDR3 is TGTGCCAGCAGCCCTGCGGCAGGGAGGGTAGTAGTAGACACTGAAGCTTTCTTT.